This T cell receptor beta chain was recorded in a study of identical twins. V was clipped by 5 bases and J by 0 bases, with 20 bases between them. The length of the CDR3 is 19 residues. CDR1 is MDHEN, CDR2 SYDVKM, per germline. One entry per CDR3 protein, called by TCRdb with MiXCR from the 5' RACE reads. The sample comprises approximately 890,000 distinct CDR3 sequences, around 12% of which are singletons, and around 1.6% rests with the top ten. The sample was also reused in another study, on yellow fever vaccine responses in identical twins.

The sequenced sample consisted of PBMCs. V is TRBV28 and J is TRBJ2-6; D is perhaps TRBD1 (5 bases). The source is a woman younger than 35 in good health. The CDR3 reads CASSPRNRSFGSGANVLTF. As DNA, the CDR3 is TGTGCCAGCAGTCCCCGGAACAGGTCGTTCGGCTCTGGGGCCAACGTCCTGACTTTC.